A selection of T cell receptor beta chains follows, all from one sample in a study of T cells after yellow fever vaccination. From the 5' RACE reads, TCRdb called clonotypes with MiXCR, one entry per CDR3 protein. The table shows tens of thousands of distinct CDR3 sequences, with more than 5.5% occurring only once. Here the sequenced sample was CD8+ T cells sorted from PBMCs, taken roughly 10 days after the first yellow fever vaccination. These receptors were taken from a man aged 18 to 29 who received the YFV17D yellow fever vaccine. Each CDR3 is given with its conserved first and last residue. D genes are given only for firm matches. Size values are once, few and many counts, or a class for expanded clones, and some rows have none.

V gene	D gene	J gene	clone size	CDR3 DNA	CDR3 protein
TRBV4-3	-	TRBJ1-5	-	TGCGCCAGCAGCCAACATCAGGGACCCAATCAGCCCCAGCATTTT	CASSQHQGPNQPQHF
TRBV9	TRBD2	TRBJ2-5	many	TGTGCCAGCAGCGTAGGAGGACTAGCAGCAGAGACCCAGTACTTC	CASSVGGLAAETQYF
TRBV14	-	TRBJ1-3	few	TGTGCCAGCAGCCAACGCGACACCTACTCTGGAAACACCATATATTTT	CASSQRDTYSGNTIYF
TRBV7-9	-	TRBJ2-3	many	TGTGCCAGCAGCCCCCGCCGCCCGGGACTTAGCACAGATACGCAGTATTTT	CASSPRRPGLSTDTQYF
TRBV10-3	TRBD1	TRBJ1-1	many	TGTGCCATCAGTGAGTCGGCCGGGGAGGGGGCGGACACTGAAGCTTTCTTT	CAISESAGEGADTEAFF
TRBV4-3	-	TRBJ1-2	few	TGCGCCAGCAGCCAAGACAACTTCTATGGCTACACCTTC	CASSQDNFYGYTF
TRBV7-6	TRBD2	TRBJ2-7	many	TGTGCCAGCAGCTTAGGGGAAGCGGGAGAGCAGTACTTC	CASSLGEAGEQYF
TRBV9	-	TRBJ2-2	-	TGTGCCAGCGACTGGGGCGCCGGGGAGCTGTTTTTT	CASDWGAGELFF
TRBV4-1	-	TRBJ2-2	many	TGCGCCAGCAGCCAAGAAAACACCGGGGAGCTGTTTTTT	CASSQENTGELFF
TRBV12-3/TRBV12-4	-	TRBJ2-3	medium-sized	TGTGCCAGCAGTTTAGGGGGGGGCGACCACCTCGGGCAGTATTTT	CASSLGGGDHLGQYF
TRBV13	-	TRBJ2-5	-	TGTGCCAGCAGCTACGCCGGGGGTTCGCTACAAGAGACCCAGTACTTC	CASSYAGGSLQETQYF
TRBV7-9	TRBD1	TRBJ2-1	-	TGTGCCAGCAGCCCCGGACAGGGGGCGTTCAATGAGCAGTTCTTC	CASSPGQGAFNEQFF
TRBV27	-	TRBJ2-7	many	TGTGCCAGCAGTTTATCGACGGAGTACGAGCAGTACTTC	CASSLSTEYEQYF
TRBV6-5	-	TRBJ2-1	few	TGTGCCAGCAGTTACTCGACAAGGACTCCTACCTACAATGAGCAGTTCTTC	CASSYSTRTPTYNEQFF
TRBV4-1	-	TRBJ1-1	many	TGCGCCAGCAGCCCGGAGGTGGGAATGAACACTGAAGCTTTCTTT	CASSPEVGMNTEAFF
TRBV6-1	-	TRBJ1-1	few	TGTGCCAGCCGACGGGATCCCTTTGGGTCGATAGCTGAAGCTTTCTTT	CASRRDPFGSIAEAFF
TRBV29-1	-	TRBJ2-7	many	TGCAGCGTTGAGGCGAGAGGGGGGGACTCCTACGAGCAGTACTTC	CSVEARGGDSYEQYF
TRBV9	TRBD2	TRBJ2-1	many	TGTGCCAGCAGCCACGTGGGGGGGACCTACAATGAGCAGTTCTTC	CASSHVGGTYNEQFF
TRBV6-6	TRBD1	TRBJ2-1	many	TGTGCCGCGGGACAGGGTAGCAATGAGCAGTTCTTC	CAAGQGSNEQFF
TRBV29-1	-	TRBJ2-5	many	TGCAGCGTTGAGGGCCGGGGCCAAGAGACCCAGTACTTC	CSVEGRGQETQYF
TRBV6-5	-	TRBJ2-1	few	TGTGCCAGCAGTTACGCGGACACCTACAATGAGCAGTTCTTC	CASSYADTYNEQFF
TRBV27	-	TRBJ2-1	many	TGTGCCAGCAGTTTTGTAGTCACCGTTCCCTACAATGAGCAGTTCTTC	CASSFVVTVPYNEQFF
TRBV29-1	TRBD1	TRBJ2-7	many	TGCAGCGTCGTCCTTGGACAGGGGGCCTACGAGCAGTACTTC	CSVVLGQGAYEQYF
TRBV20-1	TRBD1	TRBJ1-5	many	TGCAGTGCTAGAGATTGGGGGACAGGGGGGGATCAGCCCCAGCATTTT	CSARDWGTGGDQPQHF